This TCR beta chain was sequenced during a study of T cells expressing NK-cell markers (dated by TCRdb to the early 2020s). Background on the whole study: TCR beta-chain repertoires were profiled in sorted CD3+CD56+NKG2C+, CD3+CD56+NKG2C- and CD3+CD56-NKG2C+ T-cell subsets from about 8 donors. Libraries were sequenced as 2 x 150 bp reads on Illumina HiSeq 2000/2500, MiSeq or NextSeq. The eight sequenced donors were randomly selected healthy volunteers, three men and five women. Among the eight sequenced donors, only one was HCMV-seronegative, while the other seven were HCMV-seropositive.

A word on this clonotype: It lacks a known antigen.

To determine HCMV serostatus, a commercial ELISA kit was used to detect HCMV-specific IgG in serum. Ficoll density gradient centrifugation was used to isolate peripheral blood mononuclear cells from blood. TCRdb records Illumina HiSeq 2000 as the sequencer. 5'RACE template switching, by which a universal primer site and unique molecular identifiers were added, was used to make TCR beta cDNA libraries. cDNA synthesis was primed from the TCR beta constant segment, followed by two successive PCR amplification steps. Concerning the study's data processing: Reads were demultiplexed and grouped by UMI with MIGEC, and clonotypes were assembled and quantified with MiTCR. To exclude erroneous sequences, only TCR cDNA sequences supported by at least two reads were retained. The tcR package was used for downstream repertoire analysis, and clonotypes were matched between fractions using CDR3 nucleotide sequence together with V segment. VDJmatch was used to annotate antigen specificity against VDJdb, with one amino acid substitution in CDR3 allowed. TCRdb reprocessed the reads, so every CDR3 protein sequence counts as one entry and DNA is not shown. The V and J calls and clone size come from TCRdb's table, not from the authors' own analysis. The record for this sample contains about 390,000 distinct CDR3 sequences. The ten biggest clones cover about 10% of the sample.

The germline V gene sets CDR1 to SNHLY and CDR2 to FYNNEI. Taken from cysteine to phenylalanine, the CDR3 has 15 residues. The coding DNA is unavailable. Findings and caveats that apply to the study as a whole: In a handful of donors, the dominant CD3+CD56+NKG2C+ clonotypes ranked among the top 10 CD8+ clonotypes, making up about 1.0-7.0% of CD8+ T cells. It remained unclear whether the expanded NKG2C-expressing T cell clones were specific for HCMV antigens. Those dominant clonotypes were again the most abundant among CD3+CD56-NKG2C+ cells in a handful of donors, at roughly 25-60.1%.

The sequenced sample consisted of blood T cells: a sorted CD56 or NKG2C T cell subset, CD4+ or CD8+ T cells, or bulk PBMC T cells (not recorded which). The sequence came from a woman in her forties or fifties in good health. Donor details come from another sample of the same person, matched by shared clones. The receptor chain draws on TRBV2 and TRBJ2-1; TCRdb's D call of TRBD2 is untestable without DNA. The CDR3 region: CASTPTSGVFNEQFF.